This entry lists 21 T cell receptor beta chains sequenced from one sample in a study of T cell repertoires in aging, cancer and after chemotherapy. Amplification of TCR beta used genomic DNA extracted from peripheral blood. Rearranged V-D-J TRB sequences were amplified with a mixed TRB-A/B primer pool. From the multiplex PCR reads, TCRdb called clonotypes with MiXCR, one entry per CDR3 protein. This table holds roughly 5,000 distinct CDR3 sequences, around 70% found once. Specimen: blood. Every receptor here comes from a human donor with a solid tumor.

The CDR3 nucleotides read TGTGCCAGCAGCCCCACAGGTACCTCCTACAATGAGCAGTTCTTC. Protein sequence: CASSPTGTSYNEQFF. The V gene is TRBV7-3, the J gene TRBJ2-1; weak D call: TRBD1 (5 bases). CDR1 and CDR2 from the germline V gene are SGHTA and FQGTGA. This CDR3 has 15 residues. Trimming removed 5 bases at V and 0 bases at J, with 11 bases between.

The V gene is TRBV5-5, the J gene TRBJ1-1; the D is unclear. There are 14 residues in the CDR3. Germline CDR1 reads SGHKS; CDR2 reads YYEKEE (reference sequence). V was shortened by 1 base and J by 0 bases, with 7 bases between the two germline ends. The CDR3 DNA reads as TGTGCCAGCAGCTTGCAACGGATGAACACTGAAGCTTTCTTT. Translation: CASSLQRMNTEAFF. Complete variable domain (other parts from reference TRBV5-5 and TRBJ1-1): DAGVTQSPTHLIKTRGQQVTLRCSPISGHKSVSWYQQVLGQGPQFIFQYYEKEERGRGNFPDRFSARQFPNYSSELNVNALLLGDSALYLCASSLQRMNTEAFFGQGTRLTVV.

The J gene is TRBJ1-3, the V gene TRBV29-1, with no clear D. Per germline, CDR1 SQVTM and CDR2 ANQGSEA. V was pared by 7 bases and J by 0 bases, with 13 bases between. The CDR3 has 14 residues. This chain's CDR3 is CSARTESSGNTIYF. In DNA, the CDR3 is TGCAGCGCTAGGACGGAGAGCTCTGGAAACACCATATATTTT. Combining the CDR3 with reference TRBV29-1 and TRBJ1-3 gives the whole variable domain SAVISQKPSRDICQRGTSLTIQCQVDSQVTMMFWYRQQPGQSLTLIATANQGSEATYESGFVIDKFPISRPNLTFSTLTVSNMSPEDSSIYLCSARTESSGNTIYFGEGSWLTVV.

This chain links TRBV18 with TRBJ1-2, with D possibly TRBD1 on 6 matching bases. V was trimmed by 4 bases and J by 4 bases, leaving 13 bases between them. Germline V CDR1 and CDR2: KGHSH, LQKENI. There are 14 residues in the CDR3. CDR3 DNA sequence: TGTGCCAGCTCACTAGCGACAGGAGCCTATGGCTACACCTTC. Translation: CASSLATGAYGYTF. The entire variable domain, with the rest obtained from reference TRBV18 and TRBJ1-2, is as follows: NAGVMQNPRHLVRRRGQEARLRCSPMKGHSHVYWYRQLPEEGLKFMVYLQKENIIDESGMPKERFSAEFPKEGPSILRIQQVVRGDSAAYFCASSLATGAYGYTFGSGTRLTVV.

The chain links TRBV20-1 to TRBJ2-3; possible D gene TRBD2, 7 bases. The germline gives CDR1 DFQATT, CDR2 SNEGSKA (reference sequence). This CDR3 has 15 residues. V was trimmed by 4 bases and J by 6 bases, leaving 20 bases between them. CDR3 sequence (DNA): TGCAGTGCTAACGGGGGGCCTGAAGGAACGGATACGCAGTATTTT. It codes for CSANGGPEGTDTQYF.

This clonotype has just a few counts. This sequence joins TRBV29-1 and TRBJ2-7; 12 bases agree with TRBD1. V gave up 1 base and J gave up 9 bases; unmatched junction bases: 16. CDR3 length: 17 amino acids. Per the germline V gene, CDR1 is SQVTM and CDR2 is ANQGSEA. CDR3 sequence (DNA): TGCAGCGTTGAAGTATTACCCGGGGACAGGGGGCGGACGGGGCAGTACTTC. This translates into CSVEVLPGDRGRTGQYF.

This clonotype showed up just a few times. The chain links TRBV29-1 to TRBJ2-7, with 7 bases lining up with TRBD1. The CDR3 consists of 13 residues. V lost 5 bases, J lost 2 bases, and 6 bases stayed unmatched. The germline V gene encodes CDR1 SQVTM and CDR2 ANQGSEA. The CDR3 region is CSVYSGGTYEQYF. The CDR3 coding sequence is TGCAGCGTTTACTCAGGGGGTACCTACGAGCAGTACTTC.

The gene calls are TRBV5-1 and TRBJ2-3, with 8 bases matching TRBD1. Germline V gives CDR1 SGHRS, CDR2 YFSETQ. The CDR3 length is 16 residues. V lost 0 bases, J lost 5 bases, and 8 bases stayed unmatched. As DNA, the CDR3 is TGCGCCAGCAGCTTGGTGGGTCAGGGGGCGAGAGATACGCAGTATTTT. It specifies CASSLVGQGARDTQYF.

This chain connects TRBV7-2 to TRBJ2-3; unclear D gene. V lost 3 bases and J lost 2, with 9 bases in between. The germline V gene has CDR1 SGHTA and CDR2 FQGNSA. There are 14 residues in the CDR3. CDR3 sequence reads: CASSLGSHTDTQYF. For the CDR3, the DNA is TGTGCCAGCAGCTTGGGCAGCCACACAGATACGCAGTATTTT. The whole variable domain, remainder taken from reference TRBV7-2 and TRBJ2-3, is GAGVSQSPSNKVTEKGKDVELRCDPISGHTALYWYRQSLGQGLEFLIYFQGNSAPDKSGLPSDRFSAERTGGSVSTLTIQRTQQEDSAVYLCASSLGSHTDTQYFGPGTRLTVL.

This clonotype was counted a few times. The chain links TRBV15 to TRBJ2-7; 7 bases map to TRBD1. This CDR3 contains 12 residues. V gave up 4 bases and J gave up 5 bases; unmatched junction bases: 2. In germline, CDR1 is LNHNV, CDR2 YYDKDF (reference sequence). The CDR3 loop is CATSKGANEQYF. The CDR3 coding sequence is TGTGCCACCAGCAAGGGGGCCAACGAGCAGTACTTC.

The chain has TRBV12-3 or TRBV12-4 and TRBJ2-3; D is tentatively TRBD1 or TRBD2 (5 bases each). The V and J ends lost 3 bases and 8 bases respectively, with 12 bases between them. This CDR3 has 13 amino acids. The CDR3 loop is CASSFREQGTQYF. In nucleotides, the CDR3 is TGTGCCAGCAGTTTCAGGGAGCAGGGTACGCAGTATTTT.

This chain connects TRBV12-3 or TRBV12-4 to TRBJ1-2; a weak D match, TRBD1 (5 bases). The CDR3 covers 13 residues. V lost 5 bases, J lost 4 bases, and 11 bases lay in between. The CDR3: CASSPGRFYGYTF. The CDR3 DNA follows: TGTGCCAGCAGTCCGGGACGGTTCTATGGCTACACCTTC.

CDR3 in DNA: TGTGCCAGCAGTGACAGGCCCGGGGGATACGGCGAGCAGTACTTC. Its translation is CASSDRPGGYGEQYF. The chain combines TRBV12-3 or TRBV12-4 with TRBJ2-7; either TRBD1 or TRBD2 may fit D (6 bases each). The germline V and J ends were trimmed by 5 bases and 6 bases, with 20 bases remaining between them. The length of the CDR3 is 15 residues.

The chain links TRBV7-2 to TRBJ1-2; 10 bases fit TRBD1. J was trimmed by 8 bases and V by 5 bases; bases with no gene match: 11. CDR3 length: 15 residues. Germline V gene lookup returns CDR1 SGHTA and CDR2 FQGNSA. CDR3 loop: CASSQGDRGLFGYTF. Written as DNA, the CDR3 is TGTGCCAGCAGCCAGGGGGACAGGGGTCTATTCGGCTACACCTTC.

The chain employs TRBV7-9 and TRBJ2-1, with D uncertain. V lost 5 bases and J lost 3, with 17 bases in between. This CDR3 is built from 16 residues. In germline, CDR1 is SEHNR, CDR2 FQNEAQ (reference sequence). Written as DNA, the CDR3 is TGTGCCAGCAGCCCTGTTAAGGCTGTTTACTACAATGAGCAGTTCTTC. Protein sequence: CASSPVKAVYYNEQFF.

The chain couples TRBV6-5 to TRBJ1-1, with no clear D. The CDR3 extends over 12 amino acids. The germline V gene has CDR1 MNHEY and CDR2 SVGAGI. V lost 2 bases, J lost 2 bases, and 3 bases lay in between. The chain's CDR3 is CASSYSNTEAFF. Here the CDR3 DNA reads TGTGCCAGCAGTTACAGTAACACTGAAGCTTTCTTT.

The CDR3 loop reads CASSQDIGTGQSRGYTF. CDR3 sequence (DNA): TGCGCCAGCAGCCAAGATATCGGGACAGGGCAGAGTCGAGGCTACACCTTC. V usage is TRBV4-3 and J usage is TRBJ1-2, with TRBD1 matching over 9 bases. Germline CDR1 and CDR2: LGHNA and YSLEER. This CDR3 is 17 amino acids long. V dropped 0 bases and J dropped 8; count of bases not matched to a gene: 13.

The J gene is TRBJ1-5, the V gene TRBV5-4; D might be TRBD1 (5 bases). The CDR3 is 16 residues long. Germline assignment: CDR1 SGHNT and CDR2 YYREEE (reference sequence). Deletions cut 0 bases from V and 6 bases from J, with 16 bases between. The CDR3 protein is CASSLGWDPGAQPQHF. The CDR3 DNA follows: TGTGCCAGCAGCTTGGGGTGGGACCCCGGGGCTCAGCCCCAGCATTTT.

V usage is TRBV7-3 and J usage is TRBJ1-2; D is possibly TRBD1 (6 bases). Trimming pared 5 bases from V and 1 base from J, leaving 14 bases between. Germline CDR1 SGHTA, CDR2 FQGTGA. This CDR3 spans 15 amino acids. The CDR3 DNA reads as TGTGCCAGCAGCCTCGAGAACAGGGATAACTATGGCTACACCTTC. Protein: CASSLENRDNYGYTF.

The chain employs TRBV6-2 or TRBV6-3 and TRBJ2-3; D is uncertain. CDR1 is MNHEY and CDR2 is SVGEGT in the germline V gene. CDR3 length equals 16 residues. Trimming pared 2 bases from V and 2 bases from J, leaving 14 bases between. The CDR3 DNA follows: TGTGCCAGCAGTTACAATGGAGCGTATCACACAGATACGCAGTATTTT. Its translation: CASSYNGAYHTDTQYF.

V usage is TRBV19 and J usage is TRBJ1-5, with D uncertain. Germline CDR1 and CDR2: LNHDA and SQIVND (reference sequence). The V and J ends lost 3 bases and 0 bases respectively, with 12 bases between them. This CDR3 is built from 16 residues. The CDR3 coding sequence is TGTGCCAGTAGTATCTGGCACAGACATAGCAATCAGCCCCAGCATTTT. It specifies CASSIWHRHSNQPQHF. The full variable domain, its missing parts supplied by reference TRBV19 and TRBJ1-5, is DGGITQSPKYLFRKEGQNVTLSCEQNLNHDAMYWYRQDPGQGLRLIYYSQIVNDFQKGDIAEGYSVSREKKESFPLTVTSAQKNPTAFYLCASSIWHRHSNQPQHFGDGTRLSIL.